These 11 T cell receptor beta chains share one sample of origin, sequenced in a study of response to subunit inactivated influenza vaccine. One entry per CDR3 protein results from TCRdb running MiXCR on the RT-PCR reads. The top ten clones hold around 10% of a sample with roughly 700,000 distinct CDR3 sequences, about 15% of them seen once. The sample consisted of PBMCs from blood, taken roughly 12 days after vaccination. Receptor source: a man between 45 and 60 years old who received an inactivated influenza vaccine.

This clonotype was observed a few times. V is TRBV11-2 and J is TRBJ2-7; TRBD1 matches 9 bases. CDR3 size: 19 residues. Germline V lookup: CDR1 SGHAT, CDR2 FQNNGV. V gave up 1 base and J gave up 2 bases; unmatched junction bases: 15. The CDR3 region has the DNA TGTGCCAGCAGCTTAGTGGGGCAAAGGACAGGGGATTTAACCTACGAGCAGTACTTC. Translated: CASSLVGQRTGDLTYEQYF.

The table lists this clonotype with a few counts. The chain joins TRBV19 to TRBJ2-7, with D maybe TRBD2 (6 bases). V was pared by 5 bases and J by 3 bases, with 11 bases between. The CDR3 is 13 amino acids. Germline loops: CDR1 LNHDA, CDR2 SQIVND (reference sequence). CDR3 loop: CASSPGGVYEQYF. The DNA for the CDR3 is TGTGCCAGTAGTCCCGGAGGGGTCTACGAGCAGTACTTC.

This clonotype was counted once. The chain has TRBV18 and TRBJ2-1; a possible D gene is TRBD1 (6 bases). Trimming took 8 bases from V and 0 from J, leaving 14 bases between them. The CDR3 sequence is 15 residues long. The germline gives CDR1 KGHSH, CDR2 LQKENI. The CDR3 region is CASGKQGSSYNEQFF. CDR3 nucleotides: TGTGCCAGCGGGAAACAGGGAAGCTCCTACAATGAGCAGTTCTTC.

This clonotype was counted only a few times. The chain joins TRBV12-3 or TRBV12-4 to TRBJ2-4; tentatively, D is TRBD1 (5 bases). The CDR3 is 17 amino acids. The germline V and J ends were trimmed by 9 bases and 5 bases, with 26 bases remaining between them. The CDR3 DNA is TGTGCCAGTTCCGATGGGGCCCTCTTTCAAAGCCAAAACATTCAGTACTTC. The encoded protein is CASSDGALFQSQNIQYF.

This clonotype occurred a few times. This chain connects TRBV12-3 or TRBV12-4 to TRBJ2-1; no clear D gene. This CDR3 is built from 13 residues. Trimming removed 3 bases from V and 5 bases from J, with 8 bases in between. The CDR3 is CASSLSGHNEQFF. CDR3 in DNA: TGTGCCAGCAGTTTGTCAGGACACAATGAGCAGTTCTTC.

V is TRBV18 and J is TRBJ2-7, with D uncertain. Trimming shortened V by 3 bases and J by 7 bases, and 13 bases separated the two germline ends. The CDR3 runs to 13 residues. Germline loops: CDR1 KGHSH, CDR2 LQKENI. CDR3 protein: CASSPPPGSEQYF. The CDR3, as DNA: TGTGCCAGCTCACCTCCCCCGGGTTCTGAGCAGTACTTC. Based on the CDR3 plus reference TRBV18 and TRBJ2-7, the full variable domain is NAGVMQNPRHLVRRRGQEARLRCSPMKGHSHVYWYRQLPEEGLKFMVYLQKENIIDESGMPKERFSAEFPKEGPSILRIQQVVRGDSAAYFCASSPPPGSEQYFGPGTRLTVT.

This clonotype was observed a few times. This chain connects TRBV28 to TRBJ1-1, with a weak D call TRBD1 (5 bases). The CDR3 spans 14 residues. Per the germline V gene, CDR1 is MDHEN and CDR2 is SYDVKM. V was pared by 3 bases and J by 1 base, with 9 bases between. Here the CDR3 reads CASSFPGWNTEAFF. The CDR3 bases are TGTGCCAGCAGTTTCCCAGGGTGGAACACTGAAGCTTTCTTT.

V usage is TRBV11-1 and J usage is TRBJ2-1; D perhaps matches TRBD1 (6 bases). This CDR3 has 21 residues. Trimming stripped 4 bases from V and 0 bases from J, with 28 bases between. Germline CDR1 reads SGHAT; CDR2 reads FQDESV (reference sequence). The CDR3 loop reads CASSSRGQTRRSSTSYNEQFF. The CDR3 bases are TGTGCCAGCAGCTCGAGAGGACAGACCCGGCGTTCCTCCACCTCCTACAATGAGCAGTTCTTC.

In DNA, the CDR3 is TGTGCCACAAGGTCCCCGACTAGCAGGAACACCGGGGAGCTGTTTTTT. Its protein product is CATRSPTSRNTGELFF. This rearrangement joins TRBV15 to TRBJ2-2; 7 nucleotides match TRBD2. Germline CDR1 LNHNV, CDR2 YYDKDF (reference sequence). The CDR3 consists of 16 residues. The V gene end was trimmed by 9 bases and the J gene end by 1 base; junction bases not matched to a gene: 11.

Only a few counts were recorded for this clonotype. CDR3 DNA: TGCAGTGCTTCGACTAGCGGGTCTGCTGAGCAGTTCTTC. Its translation is CSASTSGSAEQFF. This chain connects TRBV20-1 to TRBJ2-1; TRBD2 matches at 10 bases. After removal of 5 bases from V and 9 bases from J, the junction contained 7 bases not matched to a gene. Germline V CDR1 and CDR2: DFQATT, SNEGSKA (reference sequence). This CDR3 region has 13 residues.

The J gene is TRBJ2-2, the V gene TRBV4-1, with TRBD1 as a possible D gene (5 bases). V shed 0 bases and J shed 5 bases, with 16 bases lying between them. In germline, CDR1 is MGHRA, CDR2 YSYEKL. The CDR3 has 17 residues. CDR3 in amino acids: CASSQDHSPGRTGELFF. DNA of the CDR3: TGCGCCAGCAGCCAAGATCATAGTCCAGGGCGAACCGGGGAGCTGTTTTTT.